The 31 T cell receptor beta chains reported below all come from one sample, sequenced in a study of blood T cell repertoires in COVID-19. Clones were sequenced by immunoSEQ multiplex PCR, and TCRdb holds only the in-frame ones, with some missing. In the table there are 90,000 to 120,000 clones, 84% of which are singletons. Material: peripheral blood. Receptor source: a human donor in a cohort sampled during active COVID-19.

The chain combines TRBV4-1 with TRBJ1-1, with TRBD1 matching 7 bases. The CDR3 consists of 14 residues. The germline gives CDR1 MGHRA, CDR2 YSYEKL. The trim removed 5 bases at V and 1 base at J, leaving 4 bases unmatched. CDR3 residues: CASSAGQQNTEAFF. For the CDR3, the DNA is TGCGCCAGCAGCGCGGGACAGCAGAACACTGAAGCTTTCTTT.

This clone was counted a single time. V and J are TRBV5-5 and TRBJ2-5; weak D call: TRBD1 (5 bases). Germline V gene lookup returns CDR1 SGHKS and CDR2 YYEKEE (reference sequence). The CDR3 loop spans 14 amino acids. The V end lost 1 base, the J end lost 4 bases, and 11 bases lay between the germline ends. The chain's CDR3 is CASSLKQDPETQYF. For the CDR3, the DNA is TGTGCCAGCAGCTTGAAACAGGACCCAGAGACCCAGTACTTC.

CDR3 sequence (DNA): TGTGCCAGCAGCTTAGCGCTTGGGACAGTCTACGAGCAGTACTTC. The encoded protein is CASSLALGTVYEQYF. The chain is built from TRBV7-9 and TRBJ2-7, with 7 bases matching TRBD1. Trimming cost V 0 bases and J 3 bases; bases outside gene matches: 5. The CDR3 length is 15 residues. Germline CDR1 reads SEHNR; CDR2 reads FQNEAQ (reference sequence).

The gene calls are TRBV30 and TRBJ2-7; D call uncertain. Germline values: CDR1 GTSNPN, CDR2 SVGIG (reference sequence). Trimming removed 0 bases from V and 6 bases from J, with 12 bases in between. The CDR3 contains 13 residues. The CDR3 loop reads CAWSVGQVGEQYF. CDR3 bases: TGTGCCTGGAGTGTGGGCCAGGTCGGCGAGCAGTACTTC.

The CDR3 region has the DNA TGTGCCAGCATGACAGGGGGCAATTCACCCCTCCACTTT. Its protein product is CASMTGGNSPLHF. V gene TRBV2 combines with J gene TRBJ1-6; 10 positions agree with TRBD1. With 7 bases clipped from V and 7 bases from J, the junction kept 1 base outside the gene matches. This CDR3 has 13 residues. CDR1 is SNHLY and CDR2 is FYNNEI in the germline V gene.

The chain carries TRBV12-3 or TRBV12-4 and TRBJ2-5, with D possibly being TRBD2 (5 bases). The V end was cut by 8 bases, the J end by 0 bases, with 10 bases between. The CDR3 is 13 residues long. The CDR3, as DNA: TGTGCCAGCTGCCCGGGGTACCAAGAGACCCAGTACTTC. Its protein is CASCPGYQETQYF.

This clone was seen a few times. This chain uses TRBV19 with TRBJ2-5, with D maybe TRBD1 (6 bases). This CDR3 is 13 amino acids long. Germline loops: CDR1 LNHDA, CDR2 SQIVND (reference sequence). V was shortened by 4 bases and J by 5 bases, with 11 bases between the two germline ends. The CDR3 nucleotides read TGTGCCAGTAGTACAGGGGTCCTCGAGACCCAGTACTTC. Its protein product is CASSTGVLETQYF.

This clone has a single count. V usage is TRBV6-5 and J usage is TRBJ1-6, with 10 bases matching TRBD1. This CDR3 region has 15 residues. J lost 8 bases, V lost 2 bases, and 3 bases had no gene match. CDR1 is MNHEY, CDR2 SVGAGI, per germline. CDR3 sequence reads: CASSYGTGVDSPLHF. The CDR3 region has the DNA TGTGCCAGCAGTTACGGGACAGGGGTGGATTCACCCCTCCACTTT.

The CDR3 region is CARSSRGRGSGELFF. The CDR3 DNA follows: TGTGCCAGAAGCTCTCGGGGGAGGGGATCCGGGGAGCTGTTTTTT. The V call is TRBV7-5, the J call TRBJ2-2; TRBD2 is the table's D call, not checked against the DNA. TRBV7-5 is a listed pseudogene. CDR3 length equals 15 residues.

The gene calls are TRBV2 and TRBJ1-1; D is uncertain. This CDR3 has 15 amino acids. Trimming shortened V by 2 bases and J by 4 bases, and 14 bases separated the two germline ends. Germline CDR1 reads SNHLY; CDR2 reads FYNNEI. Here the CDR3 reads CASSENLGGGTEAFF. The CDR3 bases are TGTGCCAGCAGTGAAAACCTGGGAGGCGGCACTGAAGCTTTCTTT.

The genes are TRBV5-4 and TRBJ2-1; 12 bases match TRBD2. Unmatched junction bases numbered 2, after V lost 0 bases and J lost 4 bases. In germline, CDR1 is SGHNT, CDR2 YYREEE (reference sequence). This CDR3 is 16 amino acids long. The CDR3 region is CASSLASGRGYNEQFF. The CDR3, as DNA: TGTGCCAGCAGCTTGGCTAGCGGGAGGGGGTACAATGAGCAGTTCTTC.

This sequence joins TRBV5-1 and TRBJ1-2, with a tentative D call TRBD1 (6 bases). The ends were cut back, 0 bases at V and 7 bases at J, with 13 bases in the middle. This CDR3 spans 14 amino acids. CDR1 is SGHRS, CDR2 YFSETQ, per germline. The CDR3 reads CASSLDRAFAGYTF. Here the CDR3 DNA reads TGCGCCAGCAGCTTGGACAGGGCATTCGCTGGCTACACCTTC.

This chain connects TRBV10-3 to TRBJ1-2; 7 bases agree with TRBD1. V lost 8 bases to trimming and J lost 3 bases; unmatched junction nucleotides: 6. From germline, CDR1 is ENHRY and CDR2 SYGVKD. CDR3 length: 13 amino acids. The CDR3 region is CAISADRDYGYTF. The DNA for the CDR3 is TGTGCCATCTCAGCAGACAGGGACTATGGCTACACCTTC.

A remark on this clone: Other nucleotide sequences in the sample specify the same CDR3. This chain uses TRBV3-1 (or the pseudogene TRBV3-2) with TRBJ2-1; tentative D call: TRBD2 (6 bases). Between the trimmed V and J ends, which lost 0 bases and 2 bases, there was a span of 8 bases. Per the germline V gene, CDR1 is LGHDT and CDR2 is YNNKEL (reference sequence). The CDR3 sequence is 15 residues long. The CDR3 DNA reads TGTGCCAGCAGCCAAGATCGGGGGACCTACAATGAGCAGTTCTTC. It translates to CASSQDRGTYNEQFF.

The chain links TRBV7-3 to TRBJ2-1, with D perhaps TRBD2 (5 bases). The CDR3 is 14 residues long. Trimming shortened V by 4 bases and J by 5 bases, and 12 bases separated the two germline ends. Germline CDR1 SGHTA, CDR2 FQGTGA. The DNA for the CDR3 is TGTGCCAGCAGCTCCGGAGGAGGCGACAATGAGCAGTTCTTC. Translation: CASSSGGGDNEQFF. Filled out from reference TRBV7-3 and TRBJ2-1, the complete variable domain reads GAGVSQTPSNKVTEKGKYVELRCDPISGHTALYWYRQSLGQGPEFLIYFQGTGAADDSGLPNDRFFAVRPEGSVSTLKIQRTERGDSAVYLCASSSGGGDNEQFFGPGTRLTVL.

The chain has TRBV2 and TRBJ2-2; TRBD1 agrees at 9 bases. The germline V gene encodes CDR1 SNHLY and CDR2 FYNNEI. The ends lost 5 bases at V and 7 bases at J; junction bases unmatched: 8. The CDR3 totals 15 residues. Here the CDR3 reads CASSWTGAISGELFF. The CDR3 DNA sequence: TGTGCCAGCAGTTGGACAGGGGCTATCAGCGGGGAGCTGTTTTTT.

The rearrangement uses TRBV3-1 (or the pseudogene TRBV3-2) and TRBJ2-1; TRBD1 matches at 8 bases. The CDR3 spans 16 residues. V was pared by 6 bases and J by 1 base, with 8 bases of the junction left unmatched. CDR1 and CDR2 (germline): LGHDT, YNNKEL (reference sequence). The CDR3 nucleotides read TGTGCCAGCAGTCTTGACACAGGGGGGTCCTACAATGAGCAGTTCTTC. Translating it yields CASSLDTGGSYNEQFF.

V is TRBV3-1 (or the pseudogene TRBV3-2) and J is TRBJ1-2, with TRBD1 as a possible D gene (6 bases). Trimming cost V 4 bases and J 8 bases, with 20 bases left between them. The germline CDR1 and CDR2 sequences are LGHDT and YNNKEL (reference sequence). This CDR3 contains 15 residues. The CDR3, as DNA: TGTGCCAGCAGCCCTCATTACGTTGCGACAGGCGGCTACACCTTC. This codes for CASSPHYVATGGYTF.

CDR3 DNA: TGTGCCAGTAGGCCGACTAGCGGGATCCCAGGTACGCAGTATTTT. It encodes CASRPTSGIPGTQYF. This chain links TRBV19 with TRBJ2-3; TRBD2 matches 11 bases. Germline V gene data show CDR1 as LNHDA and CDR2 as SQIVND (reference sequence). Unmatched junction bases numbered 10, after V lost 6 bases and J lost 8 bases. The CDR3 runs 15 residues.

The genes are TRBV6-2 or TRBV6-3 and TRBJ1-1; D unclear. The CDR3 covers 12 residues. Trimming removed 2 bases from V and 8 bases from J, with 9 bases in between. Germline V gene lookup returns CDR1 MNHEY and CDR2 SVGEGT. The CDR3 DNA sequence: TGTGCCAGCAGTTACCCGGACTTGGAAGCTTTCTTT. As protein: CASSYPDLEAFF.

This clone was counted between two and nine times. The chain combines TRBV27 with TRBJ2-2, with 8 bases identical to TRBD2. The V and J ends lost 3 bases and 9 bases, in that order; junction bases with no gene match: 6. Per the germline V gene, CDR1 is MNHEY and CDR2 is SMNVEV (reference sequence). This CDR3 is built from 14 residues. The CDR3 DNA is TGTGCCAGCAGTTTGACGGGAGGGCCTAGGGAGCTGTTTTTT. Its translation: CASSLTGGPRELFF.

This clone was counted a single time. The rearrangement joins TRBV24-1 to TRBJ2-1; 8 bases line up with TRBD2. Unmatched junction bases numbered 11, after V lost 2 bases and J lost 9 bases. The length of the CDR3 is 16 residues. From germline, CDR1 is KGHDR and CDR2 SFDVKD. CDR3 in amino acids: CATSDSTRGARGEQFF. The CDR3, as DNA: TGTGCCACCAGTGATTCGACGCGGGGGGCTCGGGGTGAGCAGTTCTTC.

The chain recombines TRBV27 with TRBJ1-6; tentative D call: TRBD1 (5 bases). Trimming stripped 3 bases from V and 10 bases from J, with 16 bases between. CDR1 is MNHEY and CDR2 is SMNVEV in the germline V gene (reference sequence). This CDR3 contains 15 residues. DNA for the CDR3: TGTGCCAGCAGTTTGACAGTGGGAGCGGGCTCACCCCTCCACTTT. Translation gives CASSLTVGAGSPLHF.

This CDR3 reads CASSRDRAYGYTF. CDR3 coding DNA: TGTGCCAGCAGCCGGGACAGGGCGTATGGCTACACCTTC. V is TRBV6-5 and J is TRBJ1-2, with 9 bases lining up with TRBD1. V shed 6 bases, J shed 5 bases, and the junction held 4 bases outside the gene matches. The CDR3 consists of 13 residues. Germline V lookup: CDR1 MNHEY, CDR2 SVGAGI.

CDR3 nucleotide sequence: TGTGCCAGTAGTATAGATGGGGATAGCGAATTATACAATGAGCAGTTCTTC. This gives the protein CASSIDGDSELYNEQFF. The gene calls are TRBV19 and TRBJ2-1, with D perhaps TRBD2 (5 bases). The CDR3 has 17 residues. Germline CDR1 LNHDA, CDR2 SQIVND (reference sequence). The V gene lost 0 bases and the J gene lost 4 bases, with 16 bases spanning the gap.

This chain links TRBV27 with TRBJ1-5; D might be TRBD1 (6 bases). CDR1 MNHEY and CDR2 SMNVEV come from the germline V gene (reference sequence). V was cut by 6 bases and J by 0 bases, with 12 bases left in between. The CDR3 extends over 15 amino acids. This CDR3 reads CASREGQISNQPQHF. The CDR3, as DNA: TGTGCCAGCAGGGAAGGACAGATTAGCAATCAGCCCCAGCATTTT.

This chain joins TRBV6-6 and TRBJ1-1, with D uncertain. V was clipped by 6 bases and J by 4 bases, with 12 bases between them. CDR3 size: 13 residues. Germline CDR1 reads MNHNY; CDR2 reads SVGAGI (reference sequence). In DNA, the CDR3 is TGTGCCAGCAGCCGCATAGAGGGCACTGAAGCTTTCTTT. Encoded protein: CASSRIEGTEAFF.

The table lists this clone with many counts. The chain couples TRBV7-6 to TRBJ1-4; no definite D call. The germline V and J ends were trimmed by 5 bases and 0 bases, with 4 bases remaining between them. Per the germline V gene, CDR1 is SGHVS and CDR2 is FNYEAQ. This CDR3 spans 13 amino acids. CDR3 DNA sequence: TGTGCCAGCAGCAGAGCAACTAATGAAAAACTGTTTTTT. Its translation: CASSRATNEKLFF.

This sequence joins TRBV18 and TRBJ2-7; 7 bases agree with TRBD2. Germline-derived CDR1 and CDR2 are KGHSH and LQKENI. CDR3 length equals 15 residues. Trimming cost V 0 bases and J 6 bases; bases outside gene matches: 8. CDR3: CASSPPNAAGSEQYF. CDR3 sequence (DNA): TGTGCCAGCTCACCACCCAATGCAGCGGGAAGCGAGCAGTACTTC.

CDR3 sequence: CAISESLAGVNEQFF. In DNA form, the CDR3 reads TGTGCCATCAGTGAGTCGCTAGCGGGAGTAAATGAGCAGTTCTTC. V is TRBV10-3 and J is TRBJ2-1; 10 bases are a match to TRBD2. The junction had 3 bases not matched to a gene; V was cut back by 0 bases and J by 7 bases. Germline-derived CDR1 and CDR2 are ENHRY and SYGVKD. This CDR3 is built from 15 residues.

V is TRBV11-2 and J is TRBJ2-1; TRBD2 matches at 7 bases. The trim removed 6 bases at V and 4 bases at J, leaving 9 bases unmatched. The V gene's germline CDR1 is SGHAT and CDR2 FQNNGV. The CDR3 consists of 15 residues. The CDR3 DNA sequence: TGTGCCAGCAGTCGGGGGGACTTGACGTACAATGAGCAGTTCTTC. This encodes CASSRGDLTYNEQFF.